Below, one T cell receptor beta chain is given with its context. As yet, its antigen is unknown. The sample belongs to a study of Graves' ophthalmopathy and Graves' hyperthyroidism. Amplifying from RNA transcripts, the study obtained TCR beta CDR3 regions. Second-round multiplex PCR came after first-round RT-PCR with HTBI primers. One entry per CDR3 protein, called by TCRdb with MiXCR from the multiplex PCR reads. The sample records 200,000 to 250,000 distinct CDR3 sequences, under 25% being singletons. This CDR3 comprises 15 residues. Per the germline V gene, CDR1 is LGHDT and CDR2 is YNNKEL (reference sequence). V was shortened by 1 base and J by 1 base, with 10 bases between the two germline ends. Findings and limits, study-wide: A model built from 13 signatures distinguished ophthalmopathy from stable hyperthyroidism with 87.88% sensitivity and approximately 82% specificity. With just over 70% sensitivity and approximately 73% specificity, the model predicted ophthalmopathy progression.

The PBMCs had their origin in less than 13 ml of fresh peripheral blood. Sequencing was done on a sample of peripheral blood. The chain recombines TRBV3-1 with TRBJ1-2; perhaps TRBD1 as D (6 bases). The source is a woman aged 45-65 years with Graves' ophthalmopathy. The CDR3 coding sequence is TGTGCCAGCAGCCAAGGCTGGACAGATAACTATGGCTACACCTTC. This codes for CASSQGWTDNYGYTF.